The 19 T cell receptor beta chains given below trace back to one sample, sequenced in a study of T cell responses to AZD1222 COVID-19 vaccine. Measured with immunoSEQ multiplex PCR; TCRdb has only the in-frame clones, and not every one. The sample records roughly 150,000 clones, about 92% being singletons. This material consisted of peripheral blood, taken on day 0 of AZD1222 vaccination. These receptors all stem from an adult in good health.

The J gene is TRBJ2-7, the V gene TRBV7-9; TRBD1 might be the D (5 bases). Trimming cost V 6 bases and J 2 bases, with 11 bases left between them. The V gene's germline CDR1 is SEHNR and CDR2 FQNEAQ (reference sequence). The CDR3 is 13 residues long. The CDR3 here is CASSSTDTYEQYF. CDR3 nucleotides: TGTGCCAGCAGTTCGACAGATACCTACGAGCAGTACTTC. The complete variable domain, with remaining parts taken from reference TRBV7-9 and TRBJ2-7, reads DTGVSQNPRHKITKRGQNVTFRCDPISEHNRLYWYRQTLGQGPEFLTYFQNEAQLEKSRLLSDRFSAERPKGSFSTLEIQRTEQGDSAMYLCASSSTDTYEQYFGPGTRLTVT.

V is TRBV15 and J is TRBJ2-6; weak D call: TRBD2 (5 bases). The CDR3 is 18 amino acids. V was shortened by 0 bases and J by 2 bases, with 14 bases between the two germline ends. Germline loops: CDR1 LNHNV, CDR2 YYDKDF (reference sequence). CDR3 in amino acids: CATSREGVNNPGANVLTF. CDR3 bases: TGTGCCACCAGCAGAGAGGGAGTCAACAACCCTGGGGCCAACGTCCTGACTTTC.

This chain joins TRBV4-2 and TRBJ2-1; 7 bases are a match to TRBD2. The junction had 5 bases not matched to a gene; V was cut back by 4 bases and J by 8 bases. CDR3 length: 13 amino acids. Per the germline V gene, CDR1 is LGHNA and CDR2 is YNFKEQ. The CDR3 nucleotides are TGTGCCAGCAGCCGCGCGGGAGAGGATGAGCAGTTCTTC. This encodes CASSRAGEDEQFF.

The J gene is TRBJ1-1, the V gene TRBV10-1; D gene ambiguous. CDR1 is WNHNN and CDR2 is SYGVQD in the germline V gene (reference sequence). V was shortened by 8 bases and J by 2 bases, with 6 bases between the two germline ends. The CDR3 totals 11 residues. The CDR3 bases are TGCGCCAGCTTCCAAAACACTGAAGCTTTCTTT. This gives the protein CASFQNTEAFF.

Regarding this clone: The junction departs from the called germline gene at one end, perhaps through a read error. The rearrangement links TRBV11-2 to TRBJ1-2, with 7 bases lining up with TRBD1. The CDR3 totals 15 residues. Germline CDR1 SGHAT, CDR2 FQNNGV. This chain's CDR3 is CASRLGTGTAYGYTF. CDR3 DNA: TGTGCCAGCAGATTAGGGACCGGGACAGCCTATGGCTACACCTTC.

This clone was seen a few times. The chain carries TRBV11-2 and TRBJ1-1, with 10 bases fitting TRBD1. With V trimmed by 3 bases and J by 5 bases, 6 bases remained unmatched. Germline V lookup: CDR1 SGHAT, CDR2 FQNNGV. This CDR3 region has 15 residues. In nucleotides, the CDR3 is TGTGCCAGCAGCTTTCTGACAGGGGGCCTGACTGAAGCTTTCTTT. Translating gives CASSFLTGGLTEAFF.

The J gene is TRBJ2-3, the V gene TRBV7-8, with D perhaps matching TRBD2 (5 bases). This CDR3 is built from 15 residues. The germline CDR1 and CDR2 sequences are SGHVS and FQNEAQ. Trimming shortened V by 3 bases and J by 6 bases, and 16 bases separated the two germline ends. The CDR3 sequence is CASSFQARGRDTQYF. The CDR3 nucleotides read TGTGCCAGCAGCTTTCAGGCCCGGGGTCGGGATACGCAGTATTTT. The whole variable domain, filled in from reference TRBV7-8 and TRBJ2-3, reads GAGVSQSPRYKVAKRGQDVALRCDPISGHVSLFWYQQALGQGPEFLTYFQNEAQLDKSGLPSDRFFAERPEGSVSTLKIQRTQQEDSAVYLCASSFQARGRDTQYFGPGTRLTVL.

CDR3 protein: CATMAGGTDTQYF. CDR3 sequence (DNA): TGTGCCACCATGGCGGGGGGCACAGATACGCAGTATTTT. The rearrangement joins TRBV24-1 to TRBJ2-3; 7 nucleotides match TRBD2. Per the germline V gene, CDR1 is KGHDR and CDR2 is SFDVKD. The trim removed 8 bases at V and 1 base at J, leaving 2 bases unmatched. The CDR3 is 13 residues long.

The V call is TRBV19, the J call TRBJ1-1; D might be TRBD1 (5 bases). Trimming stripped 7 bases from V and 0 bases from J, with 15 bases between. Germline CDR1 reads LNHDA; CDR2 reads SQIVND (reference sequence). The CDR3 covers 15 residues. DNA of the CDR3: TGTGCCAGTACCTCATGGGGCAGCATGAACACTGAAGCTTTCTTT. It encodes CASTSWGSMNTEAFF.

CDR3 residues: CSVKRGSAGTDTQYF. In DNA, the CDR3 is TGCAGCGTCAAAAGGGGGTCAGCGGGGACAGATACGCAGTATTTT. This chain connects TRBV29-1 to TRBJ2-3, with a possible D match to TRBD2 (7 bases). V was shortened by 6 bases and J by 3 bases, with 19 bases between the two germline ends. CDR1 and CDR2 from the germline V gene are SQVTM and ANQGSEA. The CDR3 runs 15 residues.

This sequence joins TRBV7-9 and TRBJ2-1; perhaps TRBD2 as D (5 bases). The ends were cut back, 5 bases at V and 10 bases at J, with 12 bases in the middle. This CDR3 spans 12 amino acids. Germline CDR1 SEHNR, CDR2 FQNEAQ (reference sequence). Here the CDR3 DNA reads TGTGCCAGCAGCCCCTCTTCGGGGGAGCAGTTCTTC. This sequence encodes CASSPSSGEQFF.

V gene TRBV4-3 combines with J gene TRBJ1-5; TRBD1 matches at 8 bases. Germline-derived CDR1 and CDR2 are LGHNA and YSLEER. J lost 7 bases, V lost 3 bases, and 11 bases had no gene match. The CDR3 covers 16 residues. The CDR3: CASSQNWETGEQPQHF. The CDR3 nucleotides read TGCGCCAGCAGCCAGAACTGGGAGACAGGGGAGCAGCCCCAGCATTTT.

The J gene is TRBJ1-5, the V gene TRBV4-1; unclear D gene. This CDR3 has 17 amino acids. CDR1 and CDR2 from the germline V gene are MGHRA and YSYEKL. The V and J ends lost 0 bases and 0 bases respectively, with 12 bases between them. CDR3 protein: CASSQDSTDNSNQPQHF. In DNA, the CDR3 is TGCGCCAGCAGCCAAGATTCTACAGACAATAGCAATCAGCCCCAGCATTTT.

The chain links TRBV6-4 to TRBJ2-7; 12 nucleotides agree with TRBD2. Unmatched junction bases numbered 8, after V lost 0 bases and J lost 2 bases. The CDR3 has 18 amino acids. Per germline, CDR1 MRHNA and CDR2 SNTAGT. CDR3 DNA: TGTGCCAGCAGTGACTCGTGGCCTAGCGGGGGGGCAACCTACGAGCAGTACTTC. Amino acids: CASSDSWPSGGATYEQYF.

This clone appeared once. The rearrangement joins TRBV6-1 to TRBJ1-6, with D hard to call. Germline lookup yields CDR1 MNHNS and CDR2 SASEGT. The CDR3 is made up of 13 amino acids. V gave up 5 bases and J gave up 10 bases, with 12 bases separating them. The CDR3 DNA is TGTGCCAGCAGTTGGGAACAGTCATCACCCCTCCACTTT. It encodes CASSWEQSSPLHF.

In its sample, this clone was seen once. The V gene is TRBV5-6, the J gene TRBJ1-2; D gene uncertain. The V gene's germline CDR1 is SGHDT and CDR2 YYEEEE. This CDR3 comprises 15 residues. Deletions cut 2 bases from V and 2 bases from J, with 13 bases between. CDR3 nucleotides: TGTGCCAGCAGCTTCCGAAGGACGGCCAACTATGGCTACACCTTC. Its translation: CASSFRRTANYGYTF. Full variable domain (rest looked up from reference TRBV5-6 and TRBJ1-2): DAGVTQSPTHLIKTRGQQVTLRCSPKSGHDTVSWYQQALGQGPQFIFQYYEEEERQRGNFPDRFSGHQFPNYSSELNVNALLLGDSALYLCASSFRRTANYGYTFGSGTRLTVV.

The genes are TRBV3-1 (or the pseudogene TRBV3-2) and TRBJ1-4; D is possibly TRBD1 (5 bases). The germline V and J ends were trimmed by 1 base and 0 bases, with 15 bases remaining between them. The CDR3 consists of 18 residues. The germline V gene encodes CDR1 LGHDT and CDR2 YNNKEL (reference sequence). The CDR3 sequence: CASSQGYRSTPTNEKLFF. The DNA for the CDR3 is TGTGCCAGCAGCCAAGGGTACAGGAGTACCCCAACTAATGAAAAACTGTTTTTT.

The count of this clone is one. This sequence joins TRBV9 and TRBJ1-6; D unclear. Germline assignment: CDR1 SGDLS and CDR2 YYNGEE. The CDR3 is 13 residues long. Trimming shortened V by 3 bases and J by 7 bases, and 8 bases separated the two germline ends. CDR3 region: CASSGRGNSPLHF. The DNA of the CDR3 is TGTGCCAGCAGCGGGCGAGGAAATTCACCCCTCCACTTT.

The J gene is TRBJ1-2, the V gene TRBV6-6; 8 bases fit TRBD1. The CDR3 has 17 residues. Unmatched junction bases numbered 16, after V lost 5 bases and J lost 5 bases. Germline CDR1 reads MNHNY; CDR2 reads SVGAGI (reference sequence). CDR3 bases: TGTGCCAGCAGTCGAGCGGCAGGGGGCATGGTTGGATATGGCTACACCTTC. This codes for CASSRAAGGMVGYGYTF.